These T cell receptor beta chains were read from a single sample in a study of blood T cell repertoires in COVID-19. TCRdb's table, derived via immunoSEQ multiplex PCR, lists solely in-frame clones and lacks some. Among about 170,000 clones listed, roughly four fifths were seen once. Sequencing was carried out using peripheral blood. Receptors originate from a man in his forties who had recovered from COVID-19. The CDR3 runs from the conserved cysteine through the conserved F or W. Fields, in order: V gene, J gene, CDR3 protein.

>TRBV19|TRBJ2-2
CASSIRTGDSTGELFF
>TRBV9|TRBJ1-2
CASGQEAYGYTF
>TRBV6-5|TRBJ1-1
CASSLYRISEAFF
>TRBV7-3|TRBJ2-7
CASSLITGDEQYF
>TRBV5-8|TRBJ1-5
CASSFGTGVGNQPQHF
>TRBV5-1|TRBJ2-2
CASSFSTGELFF
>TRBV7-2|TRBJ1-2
CASSSAGQLISRGYTF
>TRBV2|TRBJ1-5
CASSWGQDNQPQHF
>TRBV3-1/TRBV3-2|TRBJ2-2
CASSQDLSTSGYTGELFF
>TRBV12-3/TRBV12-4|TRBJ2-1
CASSRQGDEQFF
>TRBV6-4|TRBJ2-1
CASSDLENNEQFF
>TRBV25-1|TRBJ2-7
CASSDMLRQGEEQYF
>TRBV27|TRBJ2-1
CASSHSGTGGNEQFF
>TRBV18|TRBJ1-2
CASSPGDRVDGYTF
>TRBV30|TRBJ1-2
CAWSRPGQSMGMNYGYTF
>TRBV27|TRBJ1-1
CASRAGTEAFF
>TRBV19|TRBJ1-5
CASKKTGTGDQPQHF
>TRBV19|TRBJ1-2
CASSIYTNRPAGYTF
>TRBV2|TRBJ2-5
CASSEVGLAGMETQYF
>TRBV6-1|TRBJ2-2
CASSEEGGLNGELFF
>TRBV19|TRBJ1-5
CASRPKGQGHQPQHF
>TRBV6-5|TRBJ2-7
CASSLAGGWEQYF
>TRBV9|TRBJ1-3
CASSVTTGSSGNTIYF
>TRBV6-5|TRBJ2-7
CASSYSGTEYF
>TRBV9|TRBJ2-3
CASSGTVSTDTQYF
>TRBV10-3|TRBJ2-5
CAISEWQGVGTQYF
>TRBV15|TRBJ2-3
CATRRRAGVPPDTQYF
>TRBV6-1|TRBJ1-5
CASSESTPDSNQPQHF
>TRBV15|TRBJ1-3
CATSATGTGGRNTIYF
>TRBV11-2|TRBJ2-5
CASSPENRRETQYF
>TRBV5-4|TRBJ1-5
CASSLVAGTGNQPQHF
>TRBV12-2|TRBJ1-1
CARAWPGGAALKGTGFF
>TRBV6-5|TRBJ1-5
CASRTGDQPQHF
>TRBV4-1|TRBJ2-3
CASSLSPSTDTQYF
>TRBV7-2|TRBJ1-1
CASSAGQVGTEAFF
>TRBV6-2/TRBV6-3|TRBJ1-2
CASSGDYGYTF
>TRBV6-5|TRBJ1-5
CASSYSRGHQPQHF
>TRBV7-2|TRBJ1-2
CASSLTSGDYGYTF
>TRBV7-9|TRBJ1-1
CASSFVNTEAFF
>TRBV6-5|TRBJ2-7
CASSSDSEQYF
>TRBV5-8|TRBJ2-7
CASSFGGQSYEQYF